This is a list of T cell receptor beta chains from one sample in a study of PD-1 blockade in classical Hodgkin lymphoma. Produced via immunoSEQ multiplex PCR; TCRdb's table is partial and in-frame only. The data contain about 58,000 clones, about 91% of them seen just once; the ten biggest clones take up under 11%. The sample in question was peripheral blood mononuclear cells (PBMCs), obtained before the second cycle of nivolumab. The receptors derive from a human donor with classical Hodgkin lymphoma. CDR3s leave out the opening cysteine and the closing phenylalanine or tryptophan.

ASSPPGTTGELF	12	TRBV19
ASSFGQEPGELF	12	TRBV7-9
ASSLYRWGNNYEQY	14	TRBV28
ASSMRTANEKLF	12	TRBV5-1
SVEDPNRQGLYEQY	14	TRBV29-1
ASSLPLTNTGELF	13	TRBV5-1
ASSSPGYEQF	10	TRBV7-2
ASSGRMRGHGLVTGELF	17	TRBV9
ASSPRNGGVYNEQF	14	TRBV27
AWNGGPDSPLH	11	TRBV30
ASAGRGWKGARNEQF	15	TRBV12-5
ASSVGGRDEQF	11	TRBV9
ASSVGGLTEQF	11	TRBV9
ASSIGAPTSGGNEQF	15	TRBV19
ASSLGESSYNSPLH	14	TRBV5-1
ASSEGQGTQETQY	13	TRBV25-1
ASSFEQEKLF	10	TRBV18
ASSSGRVGANTGELF	15	TRBV7-6
ASSLALAGGRETQY	14	TRBV5-5
ASSHLRDRIYEQY	13	TRBV11-2
ASSGLLSPGHHYGYT	15	TRBV27
ASSSSSYEQY	10	TRBV5-1
ASTWTSGGNEQF	12	TRBV27
ATSRTTQVAAYEQY	14	TRBV15
ASSLDRGQAEKLF	13	TRBV7-9
ASSGDLRSGEQY	12	TRBV7-9
ASSVGLALGNEQF	13	TRBV9
ASSLARNQPQH	11	TRBV7-9
ASSPQYTLQGAGEKLF	16	TRBV14
ASSVQGEYEQY	11	TRBV2
ASSPSLAGLYEQY	13	TRBV9
ASSKEGRGGEKLF	13	TRBV21-1
ASSLLAGVTTGELF	14	TRBV14
ASSFSSRGAVSSYEQY	16	TRBV13
ASSDGDKYYEQY	12	TRBV2
ASSPSVVEDYGYT	13	TRBV7-6
ASTKEGSTQETQY	13	TRBV2
ASSLFGGGSGGYT	13	TRBV7-7
ASSFRPQGDTQY	12	TRBV7-2
ASSLRPVPSSYNEQF	15	TRBV7-9
ASSPRSPGGPDNEQF	15	TRBV18
AIQLQLSYEQY	11	TRBV6-1
ASSLAAVVRGQETQY	15	TRBV7-2
ASRGVKYDTQY	11	TRBV7-3
ASSLGLQDSQNIQY	14	TRBV11-3